Listed below are T cell receptor beta chains from one sample, sequenced in a study of blood T cell repertoires in COVID-19. TCRdb keeps only in-frame clones here, not all; method: immunoSEQ multiplex PCR. The table lists 84,000 or so clones, around 82% of them singletons. What was sequenced was peripheral blood. The receptors were gathered from a woman aged 80 or older with acute or convalescent COVID-19. Both conserved end residues are part of each CDR3. D genes are given only for firm matches. Not every row has a clone size; where given, it reads once, few, many or a size class.

>TRBV5-1|.|TRBD1|TRBJ1-4
TGCGCCAGCACCCCGGAAGGGGGCCGGTTAAATGAAAAACTGTTTTTT
CASTPEGGRLNEKLFF
>TRBV28|.|TRBD1|TRBJ2-1
TGTGCGCTCCGTCCGGGACAGGGGAAGGGGGATGAGCAGTTCTTC
CALRPGQGKGDEQFF
>TRBV28|.|TRBD1|TRBJ2-7
TGTGCCAGCAGTTTATATGGGTCAGGGGGCGACGAGCAGTACTTC
CASSLYGSGGDEQYF
>TRBV5-1|.|TRBD2|TRBJ2-1
TGCGCCAGCAGCTTGGCACCTGGGGTACTAGCGGGAGTCGACGAGCAGTTCTTC
CASSLAPGVLAGVDEQFF
>TRBV19|.|TRBD2|TRBJ2-7
TGTGCCAGTAGTATAGCTCTAGCGGGAGGTTTCTACGAGCAGTACTTC
CASSIALAGGFYEQYF
>TRBV25-1|once|TRBD1|TRBJ1-5
TGTGCCAGCAGTGGCCAGACAGGGGCTCGCAATCAGCCCCAGCATTTT
CASSGQTGARNQPQHF
>TRBV20-1|.|.|TRBJ2-1
TGCAGTTTACGAACGGGGACTCAGCAGTTCTTC
CSLRTGTQQFF
>TRBV12-3/TRBV12-4|.|.|TRBJ1-2
TGTGCCAGCAGTCCCACAAACTATGGCTACACCTTC
CASSPTNYGYTF
>TRBV10-1|.|.|TRBJ2-3
TGCGCCAGCAGTCCCGTCGGCACAGATACGCAGTATTTT
CASSPVGTDTQYF
>TRBV6-5|.|TRBD1|TRBJ1-5
TGTGCCAGCAGCCTAGACAGGGGGCGTCAGCCCCAGCATTTT
CASSLDRGRQPQHF
>TRBV4-1|.|TRBD1|TRBJ1-4
TGCGCCAGCAGCCGAGGGACAGGCCCAACTAATGAAAAACTGTTTTTT
CASSRGTGPTNEKLFF
>TRBV9|.|.|TRBJ1-3
TGTGCCAGCAGCCCCACGGGGTGGGGAAACACCATATATTTT
CASSPTGWGNTIYF
>TRBV5-4|.|.|TRBJ2-5
TGTGCCAGCAGCTTGGTGAGGGAGACCCAGTACTTC
CASSLVRETQYF
>TRBV10-1|.|TRBD1|TRBJ2-1
TGCGCCAGCAACCCGGGACAGGCATCGCCCAATGAGCAGTTCTTC
CASNPGQASPNEQFF
>TRBV19|.|.|TRBJ1-6
TGTGCCAGTAGACCACAGGGCGTCTTGGATTCACCCCTCCACTTT
CASRPQGVLDSPLHF
>TRBV5-4|.|TRBD1|TRBJ1-1
TGTGCCAGCAGCCCGGACAGGGGTGACACTGAAGCTTTCTTT
CASSPDRGDTEAFF
>TRBV12-3/TRBV12-4|.|.|TRBJ2-1
TGTGCCAGCAGTCCCGGGACACACAATGAGCAGTTCTTC
CASSPGTHNEQFF